The rows below give T cell receptor beta chains drawn from one sample of a study of blood T cell repertoires in COVID-19. The method was immunoSEQ multiplex PCR; TCRdb's version includes in-frame clones alone and lacks a portion of them. Among fewer than 500,000 clones listed, approximately 87% were seen once. The sample consisted of PBMCs or T cells enriched from blood (not recorded which). Receptors were obtained from a young man who had recovered from COVID-19. Both conserved end residues are part of each CDR3. D genes are given only for firm matches. For some rows the clone size is stated as once, few or many, or as a class when expanded; others skip it.

>TRBJ1-1|-|-|TRBV5-4
CASSSKTSPNTEAFF
TGTGCCAGCAGCTCTAAGACATCGCCGAACACTGAAGCTTTCTTT
>TRBJ1-5|-|once|TRBV27
CASSLRGYSNQPQHF
TGTGCCAGCAGTTTAAGGGGCTACTCAAATCAGCCCCAGCATTTT
>TRBJ1-1|-|-|TRBV20-1
CSARDHPEAFF
TGCAGTGCTAGAGATCATCCTGAAGCTTTCTTT
>TRBJ1-2|TRBD1|-|TRBV10-3
CALRRQGAGYGYTF
TGTGCCTTACGTCGACAGGGGGCTGGATATGGCTACACCTTC
>TRBJ1-1|-|-|TRBV10-1
CASSESIGGNTEAFF
TGCGCCAGCAGTGAGTCGATAGGGGGGAACACTGAAGCTTTCTTT
>TRBJ2-1|TRBD2|-|TRBV2
CASSGTSGGGLTYNEQFF
TGTGCCAGCAGTGGGACTAGCGGGGGGGGGCTGACCTACAATGAGCAGTTCTTC
>TRBJ2-7|TRBD1|-|TRBV13
CASSLGYRGGNEQYF
TGTGCCAGCAGCTTAGGCTACAGGGGTGGGAACGAGCAGTACTTC
>TRBJ1-2|-|-|TRBV5-4
CASSLAPHTASGGYTF
TGTGCCAGCAGCTTGGCCCCCCATACGGCATCGGGTGGCTACACCTTC
>TRBJ1-3|-|-|TRBV29-1
CSVEDSAGGPPRSGNTIYF
TGCAGCGTTGAAGACTCGGCGGGGGGACCGCCGAGGTCTGGAAACACCATATATTTT
>TRBJ2-4|TRBD1|once|TRBV19
CASSPDRVLNIQYF
TGTGCCAGTAGTCCCGACAGGGTTTTAAACATTCAGTACTTC
>TRBJ1-4|-|-|TRBV3-1/TRBV3-2
CASSLRVQEEKLFF
TGTGCCAGCAGCCTCAGGGTTCAGGAAGAAAAACTGTTTTTT
>TRBJ2-3|TRBD2|-|TRBV10-2
CASSGGFGTGGTDTQYF
TGCGCCAGCAGCGGGGGGTTCGGAACCGGGGGCACAGATACGCAGTATTTT
>TRBJ1-1|-|-|TRBV7-9
CASSLASQGRTEAFF
TGTGCCAGCAGCTTAGCGTCACAGGGAAGGACTGAAGCTTTCTTT
>TRBJ1-5|TRBD1|-|TRBV19
CASRARGNQPQHF
TGTGCCAGTAGGGCCAGGGGGAATCAGCCCCAGCATTTT
>TRBJ2-7|TRBD2|-|TRBV5-1
CASSPGTNSYEQYF
TGCGCCAGCAGCCCCGGGACTAACTCTTACGAGCAGTACTTC
>TRBJ1-5|-|-|TRBV5-6
CASSLGMASNQPQHF
TGTGCCAGCAGCTTGGGAATGGCTAGCAATCAGCCCCAGCATTTT
>TRBJ1-2|TRBD1|-|TRBV3-1/TRBV3-2
CASSPYRDRDYGYTF
TGTGCCAGCAGCCCTTACCGGGACAGGGACTATGGCTACACCTTC
>TRBJ2-3|-|once|TRBV3-1/TRBV3-2
CASSQRRGGQYF
TGTGCCAGCAGCCAGCGCCGCGGTGGGCAGTATTTT
>TRBJ2-5|-|-|TRBV18
CASSPFLLGDQETQYF
TGTGCCAGCTCACCATTTCTTCTAGGGGACCAAGAGACCCAGTACTTC
>TRBJ1-6|-|once|TRBV19
CASSSGEESSYNSPLHF
TGTGCCAGTAGTTCCGGGGAGGAGAGCTCCTATAATTCACCCCTCCACTTT
>TRBJ1-5|-|-|TRBV6-5
CASSYSRFGNQPQHF
TGTGCCAGCAGTTACTCGAGATTTGGCAATCAGCCCCAGCATTTT
>TRBJ2-7|-|-|TRBV3-1/TRBV3-2
CASSQAIGGSYEQYF
TGTGCCAGCAGCCAAGCCATTGGCGGGTCCTACGAGCAGTACTTC
>TRBJ1-2|-|-|TRBV29-1
CSVEFGQGFSYGYTF
TGCAGCGTTGAGTTTGGGCAGGGGTTTTCCTATGGCTACACCTTC
>TRBJ2-5|TRBD1|-|TRBV7-9
CASSSSRTGQETQYF
TGTGCCAGCAGCTCTTCCCGGACAGGGCAAGAGACCCAGTACTTC